These 11 T cell receptor beta chains were sequenced from one sample in a study of cytomegalovirus exposure and HLA in healthy donors. The method was immunoSEQ multiplex PCR; TCRdb's version includes in-frame clones alone and lacks a portion of them. The sample shows roughly 60,000 clones, 91% of them seen only once. The sample consisted of PBMCs. These receptors all come from a woman in her twenties or thirties in good health and CMV-seronegative.

The gene calls are TRBV19 and TRBJ2-7, with 10 positions matching TRBD1. With 4 bases clipped from V and 6 bases from J, the junction kept 6 bases outside the gene matches. The CDR3 consists of 14 residues. Per germline, CDR1 LNHDA and CDR2 SQIVND (reference sequence). CDR3 sequence reads: CASSSDRGLGEQYF. CDR3 sequence (DNA): TGTGCCAGTAGTAGTGACAGGGGGCTCGGCGAGCAGTACTTC.

The chain recombines TRBV7-3 with TRBJ2-1; TRBD1 is a possible D gene (7 bases). CDR1 is SGHTA, CDR2 FQGTGA, per germline. V dropped 2 bases and J dropped 0 bases, with 17 bases sitting between them. This CDR3 is built from 18 residues. The CDR3 nucleotides are TGTGCCAGCAGCTTAGGAGGGGGCGGGATAACCTCCTACAATGAGCAGTTCTTC. This translates into CASSLGGGGITSYNEQFF.

The J gene is TRBJ2-7, the V gene TRBV6-1; perhaps TRBD1 as D (6 bases). Germline CDR1 MNHNS, CDR2 SASEGT. The CDR3 covers 15 residues. V lost 7 bases to trimming and J lost 3 bases, with 19 bases between them. DNA for the CDR3: TGTGCCAGCAATCCTACTCCACAGGGTTTCTACGAGCAGTACTTC. Translated: CASNPTPQGFYEQYF.

V usage is TRBV30 and J usage is TRBJ2-1, with TRBD2 matching over 9 bases. The CDR3 extends over 13 amino acids. The V segment lost 8 bases and the J segment 9 bases; nucleotides outside the gene matches: 11. Germline V lookup: CDR1 GTSNPN, CDR2 SVGIG (reference sequence). As DNA, the CDR3 is TGTGCCCTGGATAGCGGGAGTCGTATTGAGCAGTTCTTC. It yields the protein CALDSGSRIEQFF.

This chain uses TRBV6-5 with TRBJ1-2; D is ambiguous. CDR3 length: 14 residues. The germline V gene has CDR1 MNHEY and CDR2 SVGAGI. The V end was cut by 6 bases, the J end by 4 bases, with 15 bases between. This CDR3 is CASSDYMGFYGYTF. The DNA for the CDR3 is TGTGCCAGCAGCGACTATATGGGGTTCTATGGCTACACCTTC.

CDR3 amino acids: CASSFGGQQFYNEQFF. Here the CDR3 DNA reads TGTGCCAGCAGTTTCGGGGGACAGCAATTTTACAATGAGCAGTTCTTC. This chain links TRBV28 with TRBJ2-1; a weak D match, TRBD1 (7 bases). The germline CDR1 and CDR2 sequences are MDHEN and SYDVKM. The CDR3 has 16 residues. Trimming took 3 bases from V and 4 from J, leaving 16 bases between them.

The gene calls are TRBV19 and TRBJ1-3; D unresolved. This CDR3 is built from 16 residues. Germline CDR1 reads LNHDA; CDR2 reads SQIVND (reference sequence). Trimming left V 3 bases short and J 0 bases short, with 12 bases between. The CDR3 region is CASSIPQEGSGNTIYF. In nucleotides, the CDR3 is TGTGCCAGTAGTATTCCTCAAGAGGGCTCTGGAAACACCATATATTTT. The full variable domain, completed using reference TRBV19 and TRBJ1-3, is DGGITQSPKYLFRKEGQNVTLSCEQNLNHDAMYWYRQDPGQGLRLIYYSQIVNDFQKGDIAEGYSVSREKKESFPLTVTSAQKNPTAFYLCASSIPQEGSGNTIYFGEGSWLTVV.

This chain connects TRBV7-3 to TRBJ2-1; no clear D. Deletions cut 1 base from V and 4 bases from J, with 5 bases between. This CDR3 comprises 13 residues. CDR1 is SGHTA, CDR2 FQGTGA, per germline. The DNA of the CDR3 is TGTGCCAGCAGCTTAAGTGCGTACAATGAGCAGTTCTTC. This gives the protein CASSLSAYNEQFF.

This clone was counted a few times. The genes are TRBV9 and TRBJ1-2, with TRBD1 as a possible D gene (6 bases). CDR1 is SGDLS, CDR2 YYNGEE, per germline. This CDR3 is built from 13 residues. V was shortened by 2 bases and J by 8 bases, with 13 bases between the two germline ends. The CDR3 nucleotides are TGTGCCAGCAGCGTGCAGGCAGGGGACGGCTACACCTTC. It is translated as CASSVQAGDGYTF.

J is TRBJ1-1 and V is TRBV2; tentatively, D is TRBD1 (5 bases). Germline V CDR1 and CDR2: SNHLY, FYNNEI. The length of the CDR3 is 15 residues. V was shortened by 4 bases and J by 1 base, with 13 bases between the two germline ends. In DNA form, the CDR3 reads TGTGCCAGCAGTGCGGCAGGGATCCCGAACACTGAAGCTTTCTTT. The encoded protein is CASSAAGIPNTEAFF.

The chain joins TRBV2 to TRBJ2-1, with 9 bases that match TRBD2. The germline gives CDR1 SNHLY, CDR2 FYNNEI. V was pared by 5 bases and J by 6 bases, with 8 bases of the junction left unmatched. The CDR3 runs 15 residues. The CDR3 nucleotides are TGTGCCAGCAGTCAACGGCTAGCGGGAAGCAATGAGCAGTTCTTC. Its protein is CASSQRLAGSNEQFF.